This T cell receptor beta chain was documented in a study of regulatory T cells in long-lasting Graves disease. Through Arm-PCR of CDR3 regions and iRepertoire HTBI primers, TCR beta libraries were built. TCRdb re-called the multiplex PCR reads through MiXCR, storing one row per CDR3 protein. The profile shows a few hundred thousand distinct CDR3 sequences, roughly 12% of them singletons. Time point noted: newly diagnosed GD, antithyroid drugs for less than 3 months. With RNA extracted from PBMCs as input, the TCR library was made. This clonotype was picked up many times. Separately, the same data were catalogued under a study of T cells in Graves' hyperthyroidism and ophthalmopathy.

The source was peripheral blood mononuclear cells (PBMCs), collected at new diagnosis, from a patient treated with antithyroid drugs. The TCR comes from a woman aged 18-29 years with Graves disease.

The DNA of the CDR3 is TGTGCCAGCAGGGTGCGGCCGAGGGGACCCTCTGGAAACACCATATATTTT. Its translation is CASRVRPRGPSGNTIYF. This chain uses TRBV27 with TRBJ1-3; D may be TRBD1 (5 bases). The CDR3 runs to 17 residues. Per the germline V gene, CDR1 is MNHEY and CDR2 is SMNVEV (reference sequence). V was cut by 6 bases and J by 0 bases, with 18 bases left in between.